A selection of T cell receptor beta chains follows, all from one sample in a study of early T cells in non-severe SARS-CoV-2 infection. TCRdb called the 5' RACE reads again in MiXCR, with one record for every CDR3 protein. The table includes 85,000 to 90,000 distinct CDR3 sequences, 14% detected once. Sequencing was done on a sample of whole blood. The receptors come from an adult who was a healthcare worker with PCR-confirmed SARS-CoV-2 infection or an uninfected control (not recorded which). Each CDR3 is given with its conserved first and last residue. A D gene is named only where the DNA matches it firmly. A clone size is listed for some rows: how often the clone was seen (once, few, many), or a class if it is expanded.

CDR3nt | CDR3aa | j_gene | v_gene | abundance | d_gene
TGTGCCAGCAGTTTGAACCCTCCTCAGCCCCAGCATTTT | CASSLNPPQPQHF | TRBJ1-5 | TRBV12-3/TRBV12-4 | few | -
TGTGCCAGCCATGCCCGGGACAGCCGGTTCTCCTACGAGCAGTACTTC | CASHARDSRFSYEQYF | TRBJ2-7 | TRBV28 | - | TRBD1
TGCAGTGCCAAGACGGGCGTAGATACGCAGTATTTT | CSAKTGVDTQYF | TRBJ2-3 | TRBV20-1 | - | -
TGCAGTGCTAGTAGGGACAGGGTAAACGAGCAGTACTTC | CSASRDRVNEQYF | TRBJ2-7 | TRBV20-1 | - | TRBD1
TGCGCCAGCAGCTTGGATCGGGTCTACGACTATGGCTACACCTTC | CASSLDRVYDYGYTF | TRBJ1-2 | TRBV5-1 | - | -
TGTGCCAGCAGCCGCGTCGGACTGATCTATGGCTACACCTTC | CASSRVGLIYGYTF | TRBJ1-2 | TRBV12-3/TRBV12-4 | - | -
TGTGCCAGCAGTTTGCAGGGTATAGAAGAGCAGTTCTTC | CASSLQGIEEQFF | TRBJ2-1 | TRBV6-1 | few | -
TGCAGTGCTAGCCGACTAGCGGGAGGCCTTTACGGTGAGCAGTTCTTC | CSASRLAGGLYGEQFF | TRBJ2-1 | TRBV20-1 | - | TRBD2
TGCGCCAGCAGCTCACGGGGTTTGATGAACACTGAAGCTTTCTTT | CASSSRGLMNTEAFF | TRBJ1-1 | TRBV5-1 | - | -
TGTGCCAGCAGCCAAGGGCGGGTTTCCTACAATGAGCAGTTCTTC | CASSQGRVSYNEQFF | TRBJ2-1 | TRBV14 | - | -
TGTGCCAGTCAGGCCGGCTCTGGAAACACCATATATTTT | CASQAGSGNTIYF | TRBJ1-3 | TRBV6-5 | many | -
TGTGCCAGCCCCTCCCTACTACAGGGACCTAACACTGAAGCTTTCTTT | CASPSLLQGPNTEAFF | TRBJ1-1 | TRBV28 | few | -
TGTGCCAGCAGTTCCGGGGGTGGACCGAGCTCCTACAATGAGCAGTTCTTC | CASSSGGGPSSYNEQFF | TRBJ2-1 | TRBV27 | few | -
TGTGCCAGCAGCTGGACAGCACCCTATGCAACTAATGAAAAACTGTTTTTT | CASSWTAPYATNEKLFF | TRBJ1-4 | TRBV27 | many | -
TGTGCCAGCAGTTACTTCCGACCGCCGAGGCCAACAGACGGCACAGATACGCAGTATTTT | CASSYFRPPRPTDGTDTQYF | TRBJ2-3 | TRBV6-6 | few | -
TGTGCCAGCAGCTTAGAGGCAGGCGAAAGCACAGATACGCAGTATTTT | CASSLEAGESTDTQYF | TRBJ2-3 | TRBV7-7 | few | -
TGTGCCAGCAGTTTGGCGGGACGCCCGGGCTACGAGCAGTACTTC | CASSLAGRPGYEQYF | TRBJ2-7 | TRBV28 | many | -
TGTGCCAGCAGCCCCTTCCGAGAGACCCAGTACTTC | CASSPFRETQYF | TRBJ2-5 | TRBV7-8 | many | -
TGCAGTGCTAGGATGATTACTAGCGGGCTTACCTACGAGCAGTACTTC | CSARMITSGLTYEQYF | TRBJ2-7 | TRBV20-1 | - | TRBD2
TGTGCCAGCAGTACGGGCCTAAACGAGCAGTACTTC | CASSTGLNEQYF | TRBJ2-7 | TRBV28 | - | -
TGCAGTGCTCCCCAGGCGGCGCCCCGTATGGCAGATACGCAGTATTTT | CSAPQAAPRMADTQYF | TRBJ2-3 | TRBV20-1 | - | -
TGTGCCAGCAGTTTTAGGGACAGCACATATGGCTACACCTTC | CASSFRDSTYGYTF | TRBJ1-2 | TRBV12-3/TRBV12-4 | - | TRBD1
TGTGCCAGCAGCTTGGTGCAGGGGAAGGAGAATGGCTACACCTTC | CASSLVQGKENGYTF | TRBJ1-2 | TRBV5-4 | few | -
TGTGCCAGCAGGGGGAGCTCCTACGAGCAGTACTTC | CASRGSSYEQYF | TRBJ2-7 | TRBV7-9 | medium-sized | -
TGCGCCAGCAGCCAAGACAATTCCGGGGTCCGCACTGAAGCTTTCTTT | CASSQDNSGVRTEAFF | TRBJ1-1 | TRBV4-1 | many | -
TGTGCCAGCAGCTTAGGGACTAGCAGTTCCACAGATACGCAGTATTTT | CASSLGTSSSTDTQYF | TRBJ2-3 | TRBV7-6 | - | TRBD2
TGCAGTGCTAGAGAGTACAGGGGGAGCAATCAGCCCCAGCATTTT | CSAREYRGSNQPQHF | TRBJ1-5 | TRBV20-1 | many | TRBD1
TGTGCCAGTACCCCGGGTAGGGGGGCATCCGGCTACACCTTC | CASTPGRGASGYTF | TRBJ1-2 | TRBV19 | few | -
TGTGCCAGCAGCTTATGGGGACAGACCTACGAGCAGTACTTC | CASSLWGQTYEQYF | TRBJ2-7 | TRBV7-9 | many | TRBD1
TGCGCCAGCAGCCCAGCCGGGCGTCCCAACACTGAAGCTTTCTTT | CASSPAGRPNTEAFF | TRBJ1-1 | TRBV5-1 | - | -
TGTGCCAGCAGGCCCAAGACAGGGGATTACAATGAGCAGTTCTTC | CASRPKTGDYNEQFF | TRBJ2-1 | TRBV2 | many | TRBD1
TGTGCCAGCAGTTTTTCGGGTAGCAATCAGCCCCAGCATTTT | CASSFSGSNQPQHF | TRBJ1-5 | TRBV27 | - | -
TGTGCCAGCAGCCAAGATTGGCTCGCCTCTGGAAACACCATATATTTT | CASSQDWLASGNTIYF | TRBJ1-3 | TRBV3-1 | - | -
TGCAGTGCTAGGCGTATAAGAGATTCACTCTACGAGCAGTACTTC | CSARRIRDSLYEQYF | TRBJ2-7 | TRBV20-1 | few | -
TGCGCCAGCACCAATCCAGAGGGCGAGAGCTCCTACAATGAGCAGTTCTTC | CASTNPEGESSYNEQFF | TRBJ2-1 | TRBV5-1 | many | -
TGTGCCAGCAGCGTAGGGGCAGGCCTCTACGAGCAGTACTTC | CASSVGAGLYEQYF | TRBJ2-7 | TRBV9 | few | -
TGTGCCAGCAGCTTAATCGCCGGGACTTACAATGAGCAGTTCTTC | CASSLIAGTYNEQFF | TRBJ2-1 | TRBV7-6 | few | -
TGCGCCAGCAGCAATCTAGGGAGCTCCTACAATGAGCAGTTCTTC | CASSNLGSSYNEQFF | TRBJ2-1 | TRBV5-1 | - | -
TGTGCCAGCAGTTTTTCGTCGGCAGATACGCAGTATTTT | CASSFSSADTQYF | TRBJ2-3 | TRBV12-3/TRBV12-4 | many | -
TGTGCCAGCAGTATGGCAGGGCCTAGAGATGAGCAGTTCTTC | CASSMAGPRDEQFF | TRBJ2-1 | TRBV12-3/TRBV12-4 | - | -
TGTGCCAGCAGTGATCCCGGGATTGGAAACTACGAGCAGTACTTC | CASSDPGIGNYEQYF | TRBJ2-7 | TRBV25-1 | few | -
TGTGCCAGCAGCTTAGTCGGGAACCCGGGCGAGCAGTACTTC | CASSLVGNPGEQYF | TRBJ2-7 | TRBV11-2 | few | -
TGCGCCAGCAGCCAACGTCCAGCGGGGTTCACAGATACGCAGTATTTT | CASSQRPAGFTDTQYF | TRBJ2-3 | TRBV4-1 | few | TRBD2
TGTGCCAGCAGCCAAGATCGACAGGCAGCTGGGCGGCCCCAGCATTTT | CASSQDRQAAGRPQHF | TRBJ1-5 | TRBV4-2 | - | -
TGTGCCAGCTCATCCTGGACAGCGGACTACTATGGCTACACCTTC | CASSSWTADYYGYTF | TRBJ1-2 | TRBV18 | - | -
TGCAGCGTTGATACAGGGAGTTCCTACGAGCAGTACTTC | CSVDTGSSYEQYF | TRBJ2-7 | TRBV29-1 | many | -
TGCGCCAGCAGCCGGTCCGGGACAGGGACCTACGAGCAGTACTTC | CASSRSGTGTYEQYF | TRBJ2-7 | TRBV4-1 | few | TRBD1
TGTGCCAGCAGTTATCGCTGGCACGAGCAGTACTTC | CASSYRWHEQYF | TRBJ2-7 | TRBV12-3/TRBV12-4 | - | -
TGTGCCAGCAGCCAACAAAGAAACACTGAAGCTTTCTTT | CASSQQRNTEAFF | TRBJ1-1 | TRBV3-1 | few | -
TGTGCCGCCTGGCCCGCCTACGAGCAGTACTTC | CAAWPAYEQYF | TRBJ2-7 | TRBV19 | - | -
TGCGCCAGCAGCCAAGAATGGGATCAAGAGACCCAGTACTTC | CASSQEWDQETQYF | TRBJ2-5 | TRBV4-1 | once | -
TGTGCCAGCAGCCTAAGGGGGCGGGCAGCCAAAAACATTCAGTACTTC | CASSLRGRAAKNIQYF | TRBJ2-4 | TRBV11-2 | few | TRBD1
TGTGCCAGCAGCTGGGAACAACCGGGAACTGAAGCTTTCTTT | CASSWEQPGTEAFF | TRBJ1-1 | TRBV5-4 | few | -